These 9 T cell receptor beta chains originate from one sample sequenced in a study of Graves' ophthalmopathy and Graves' hyperthyroidism. RNA transcripts served as template for amplifying TCR beta CDR3 sequences. Following a first-round RT-PCR that used HTBI primers, a second-round multiplex PCR was carried out. MiXCR, run by TCRdb on the multiplex PCR reads, gives a single entry per CDR3 protein. Of about 740,000 distinct CDR3 sequences in the sample, roughly 40% were seen once. The source material was peripheral blood. All receptors derive from an adult man with Graves' ophthalmopathy.

In its sample, this clonotype was seen a few times. V gene TRBV6-4 combines with J gene TRBJ2-7, with D unresolved. In germline, CDR1 is MRHNA, CDR2 SNTAGT. Between the trimmed V and J ends, which lost 6 bases and 9 bases, there was a span of 12 bases. This CDR3 is 11 amino acids long. CDR3 loop: CASSGPEPQYF. The DNA for the CDR3 is TGTGCCAGCAGCGGGCCCGAGCCGCAGTACTTC.

This clonotype was detected a few times. This chain connects TRBV29-1 to TRBJ1-1; a possible D gene is TRBD1 (6 bases). The CDR3 has 11 amino acids. CDR1 SQVTM and CDR2 ANQGSEA come from the germline V gene. Trimming stripped 4 bases from V and 9 bases from J, with 12 bases between. The CDR3 nucleotides read TGCAGCGTTGGGGGGGGGGGGCAAGCTTTCTTT. It codes for CSVGGGGQAFF.

This clonotype was picked up many times. The chain employs TRBV6-6 and TRBJ2-2; 9 nucleotides agree with TRBD2. CDR1 and CDR2 (germline): MNHNY, SVGAGI (reference sequence). This CDR3 contains 14 residues. V shed 10 bases, J shed 5 bases, and the junction held 8 bases outside the gene matches. The CDR3: CATSAGGETGELFF. DNA for the CDR3: TGTGCCACAAGCGCGGGAGGGGAAACCGGGGAGCTGTTTTTT.

The CDR3 nucleotides read TGTGCCAGCTCACACCCCGGGGAAGACTATGGCTACACCTTC. This translates into CASSHPGEDYGYTF. The chain carries TRBV18 and TRBJ1-2; D gene unclear. This CDR3 region has 14 residues. The V and J ends lost 4 bases and 3 bases respectively, with 12 bases between them. From germline, CDR1 is KGHSH and CDR2 LQKENI.

Remarks on this clonotype: Here the CDR3 omits its conserved ending phenylalanine or tryptophan, so a read error is the likely source. No DNA is shown, since the ends of the CDR3 on it are uncertain; the CDR3 is the one TCRdb lists. The chain is built from TRBV29-1 and TRBJ1-4; the table's TRBD1 call for D was not verified on the DNA. The CDR3 is made up of 8 amino acids, end residues included. Germline CDR1 is SQVTM and CDR2 is ANQGSEA. This CDR3 is CSVGYEGV.

This clonotype was detected ten times or more. The chain has TRBV15 and TRBJ1-5; D is unresolved. The germline gives CDR1 LNHNV, CDR2 YYDKDF (reference sequence). The CDR3 is made up of 17 amino acids. Trimming cost V 0 bases and J 0 bases, with 12 bases left between them. The CDR3 nucleotides read TGTGCCACCAGCAGAGATGAAGGGCGGGATAGCAATCAGCCCCAGCATTTT. Its protein is CATSRDEGRDSNQPQHF.

The V and J genes are TRBV7-9 and TRBJ2-5; 8 bases line up with TRBD2. The V segment lost 1 base and the J segment 5 bases; nucleotides outside the gene matches: 12. The CDR3 runs to 17 residues. CDR1 SEHNR and CDR2 FQNEAQ come from the germline V gene (reference sequence). The CDR3 loop reads CASSLDRAGGRLETQYF. CDR3 sequence (DNA): TGTGCCAGCAGCTTAGACCGGGCGGGAGGCCGTCTGGAGACCCAGTACTTC.

V gene TRBV6-5 combines with J gene TRBJ1-2; D gene uncertain. From germline, CDR1 is MNHEY and CDR2 SVGAGI. V gave up 6 bases and J gave up 0 bases, with 8 bases separating them. This CDR3 spans 13 amino acids. CDR3 coding DNA: TGTGCCAGCAGGATGACACCTAACTATGGCTACACCTTC. Protein product: CASRMTPNYGYTF.

Comments on this clonotype: The junction departs from germline at one end; a sequencing error may be responsible. The rearrangement joins TRBV5-1 to TRBJ2-7, with 12 bases aligning to TRBD1. The germline gives CDR1 SGHRS, CDR2 YFSETQ. The CDR3 is 17 amino acids. CDR3 amino acids: CVSGRDRGQLGLDEQYF. The DNA of the CDR3 is TGCGTCAGCGGCCGGGACAGGGGGCAGTTGGGTCTCGACGAGCAGTACTTC.